Listed below are T cell receptor beta chains from one sample, sequenced in a study of resident and recirculating memory T cells in vitiligo. The protocol was immunoSEQ multiplex PCR, while the TCRdb copy is restricted to in-frame clones and leaves out a portion. The table shows tens of thousands of clones, with around 92% occurring only once. The sequenced sample was blood. The receptors were sampled from a male donor with vitiligo. Both conserved end residues are part of each CDR3. Fields, in order: clone size, V gene, J gene, D gene, CDR3 DNA, CDR3 protein. The D gene is left open where the match is weak. Clone size appears in some rows only: once, few, many, or a class for an expanded clone.

-	TRBV6-5	TRBJ2-7	-	TGTGCCAGCAGTTACTCTTTCTCCGGGTCCTCCGAGCAGTACTTC	CASSYSFSGSSEQYF
-	TRBV5-5	TRBJ2-1	-	TGTGCCAACTGGGACTCGAGCTCCTACAATGAGCAGTTCTTC	CANWDSSSYNEQFF
-	TRBV7-6	TRBJ1-3	TRBD1	TGTGCCAGCAGCCGAACAGGGGTTGGAGGAAACACCATATATTTT	CASSRTGVGGNTIYF
-	TRBV10-2	TRBJ1-5	TRBD1	TGCGCCAGCAGTATTGGGAACAGGGGTCAGCCCCAGCATTTT	CASSIGNRGQPQHF
-	TRBV28	TRBJ1-4	TRBD1	TGTGCCAGCAGCTTCTTTTCGGGAGGGGACAGAGAAAAACTGTTTTTT	CASSFFSGGDREKLFF
-	TRBV7-8	TRBJ2-4	TRBD1	TGTGCCAGCAGCCCCTTCACCCGGACAGGCGCGGTAGACATTCAGTACTTC	CASSPFTRTGAVDIQYF
-	TRBV15	TRBJ1-3	-	TGTGCCACCAGCAGAGGCTCAGAGGGCTCTGGAAACACCATATATTTT	CATSRGSEGSGNTIYF
-	TRBV18	TRBJ2-7	-	TGTGCCGGCTCACCGGGGAGTAGCTCCTACGAGCAGTACTTC	CAGSPGSSSYEQYF
once	TRBV28	TRBJ2-3	-	TGTGCCAGCAGTTTACTTGGGGGGGGGCTCACAGATACGCAGTATTTT	CASSLLGGGLTDTQYF
few	TRBV15	TRBJ1-2	-	TGTGCCACCAGCAGAGATTGGCGGTCTGGCTACACCTTC	CATSRDWRSGYTF